Following are 10 T cell receptor beta chains from one sample sequenced in a study of a mutant IDH1 vaccine in newly diagnosed glioma. Time point described: week 5, during vaccination. A 20-mer mutant IDH1 peptide at 300 ug was injected subcutaneously with topical imiquimod. Assay used: immunoSEQ multiplex PCR; TCRdb lists only in-frame clones, some missing. The table has over 9,000 clones, around 90% seen once. Their antigens are not known. The sample consisted of PBMCs, taken from a glioma patient whose treatment included an IDH1 peptide vaccine. The source of these receptors is a woman in her 40s with glioma. Some clones in this sample may be carry-over from other donors' samples.

This chain joins TRBV6-5 and TRBJ1-1; D may be TRBD1 (6 bases). The V end was cut by 2 bases, the J end by 0 bases, with 13 bases between. The CDR3 length is 16 residues. Germline V lookup: CDR1 MNHEY, CDR2 SVGAGI. The CDR3 bases are TGTGCCAGCAGTTACGGGGGGCTAGTCCTGAACACTGAAGCTTTCTTT. Translating gives CASSYGGLVLNTEAFF.

The chain recombines TRBV5-1 with TRBJ1-1; TRBD1 is a possible D gene (5 bases). Germline CDR1 is SGHRS and CDR2 is YFSETQ. Trimming took off 4 bases at V and 0 bases at J, with 13 bases between the two ends. The CDR3 has 15 residues. The CDR3 loop reads CASSVDRTLNTEAFF. Here the CDR3 DNA reads TGCGCCAGCAGCGTCGATAGGACACTGAACACTGAAGCTTTCTTT. Combining the CDR3 with reference TRBV5-1 and TRBJ1-1 gives the whole variable domain KAGVTQTPRYLIKTRGQQVTLSCSPISGHRSVSWYQQTPGQGLQFLFEYFSETQRNKGNFPGRFSGRQFSNSRSEMNVSTLELGDSALYLCASSVDRTLNTEAFFGQGTRLTVV.

The chain couples TRBV19 to TRBJ2-2; D uncertain. Germline CDR1 reads LNHDA; CDR2 reads SQIVND (reference sequence). Trimming shortened V by 2 bases and J by 5 bases, and 12 bases separated the two germline ends. The CDR3 sequence is 15 residues long. The CDR3 is CASSINPDGTGELFF. The CDR3 bases are TGTGCCAGTAGTATAAATCCCGATGGGACCGGGGAGCTGTTTTTT.

The chain combines TRBV18 with TRBJ1-5, with D possibly TRBD1 on 5 matching bases. V shed 3 bases and J shed 0 bases, with 12 bases lying between them. Germline CDR1 reads KGHSH; CDR2 reads LQKENI. The CDR3 extends over 16 amino acids. The DNA of the CDR3 is TGTGCCAGCTCACCGGCAGGGCCTTATAGCAATCAGCCCCAGCATTTT. This sequence encodes CASSPAGPYSNQPQHF.

This sequence joins TRBV6-5 and TRBJ2-2; D remains ambiguous. In germline, CDR1 is MNHEY, CDR2 SVGAGI. This CDR3 contains 14 residues. Trimming removed 4 bases from V and 2 bases from J, with 8 bases in between. For the CDR3, the DNA is TGTGCCAGCAGTTTCTTGAAAAACACCGGGGAGCTGTTTTTT. The encoded protein is CASSFLKNTGELFF.

The chain combines TRBV10-3 with TRBJ1-1; D unresolved. This CDR3 has 11 amino acids. Per the germline V gene, CDR1 is ENHRY and CDR2 is SYGVKD. V lost 8 bases and J 3 bases, leaving 7 bases between the germline ends. The CDR3 DNA follows: TGTGCCATCTCAGAAGACACTGAAGCTTTCTTT. It is translated as CAISEDTEAFF.

This clone was seen only a few times. This chain joins TRBV19 and TRBJ1-1, with 9 bases that match TRBD1. Per the germline V gene, CDR1 is LNHDA and CDR2 is SQIVND (reference sequence). This CDR3 spans 16 amino acids. Losses at the gene ends were 8 bases for V and 1 base for J; bases not matched to a gene: 11. Here the CDR3 reads CASRDRGISPNTEAFF. DNA of the CDR3: TGTGCCAGTCGCGACAGGGGGATCAGTCCGAACACTGAAGCTTTCTTT.

The chain combines TRBV11-2 with TRBJ2-1; 9 bases are shared with TRBD1. After removal of 4 bases from V and 9 bases from J, the junction contained 10 bases not matched to a gene. The CDR3 is made up of 15 amino acids. Germline CDR1 SGHAT, CDR2 FQNNGV. CDR3 amino acids: CASSSTGGAFGEQFF. As DNA, the CDR3 is TGTGCCAGCAGCTCCACAGGGGGCGCTTTCGGTGAGCAGTTCTTC.

The chain carries TRBV6-4 and TRBJ2-3, with D perhaps assigned TRBD1 or TRBD2 (7 bases each). The V gene's germline CDR1 is MRHNA and CDR2 SNTAGT. V dropped 8 bases and J dropped 3 bases, with 12 bases sitting between them. The CDR3 has 13 amino acids. The CDR3 is CASQGEGTDTQYF. The DNA for the CDR3 is TGTGCCAGCCAGGGGGAGGGGACAGATACGCAGTATTTT.

The chain joins TRBV27 to TRBJ2-1; the match to TRBD2 covers 8 bases. Germline CDR1 is MNHEY and CDR2 is SMNVEV (reference sequence). The length of the CDR3 is 15 residues. V shed 5 bases, J shed 7 bases, and the junction held 10 bases outside the gene matches. The CDR3 reads CASSPGVAGTNEQFF. CDR3 DNA: TGTGCCAGCAGTCCCGGGGTAGCGGGAACGAATGAGCAGTTCTTC.